The clone carrying this T cell receptor beta chain was counted only a few times. As yet, its antigen is unknown. The data belong to a study of cytomegalovirus exposure and HLA in healthy donors. Study-level findings and limits: According to the study, 160 or so TCR beta chains were cytomegalovirus-associated. Published work reported that the classifier diagnosed cytomegalovirus status with high specificity and sensitivity.

Among the 100 to 150 subjects of the validation cohort, separate from the roughly 700-subject first cohort, were the donors. Assay: immunoSEQ multiplex PCR; the TCRdb copy retains only in-frame clones and omits some. The sample carries around 200,000 clones, 84% recorded once. V gave up 5 bases and J gave up 7 bases; unmatched junction bases: 8. CDR3 length: 14 amino acids. CDR1 SEHNR and CDR2 FQNEAQ come from the germline V gene (reference sequence). The chain combines TRBV7-9 with TRBJ1-2, with 9 bases fitting TRBD1. Sample: PBMCs. The TCR was taken from a woman aged 18-29 years in good health and CMV-seropositive. CDR3 amino acids: CASSKSQGAFGYTF. Written as DNA, the CDR3 is TGTGCCAGCAGCAAATCACAGGGGGCATTTGGCTACACCTTC.